A selection of T cell receptor beta chains follows, all from one sample in a study of shared clonotypes between healthy human individuals. Some clones are missing from TCRdb's copy, which holds only in-frame ones; the method was immunoSEQ multiplex PCR. The sample has hundreds of thousands of clones, 97% seen once. Source material: naive CD4+ T cells sorted from blood. These receptors all stem from a woman in her twenties or thirties in good health. The CDR3 runs from the conserved cysteine through the conserved F or W. D genes are given only for firm matches. Only some rows state a clone size, as once, few, many or a class for expanded clones.

TRBJ2-2	-	TRBV27	-	TGTGCCAGCAGGGGTCAGGCGGCACCGAACACCGGGGAGCTGTTTTTT	CASRGQAAPNTGELFF
TRBJ2-5	-	TRBV18	TRBD2	TGTGCCAGCTCACCACGTTCTAGCGGCCAAGAGACCCAGTACTTC	CASSPRSSGQETQYF
TRBJ1-1	-	TRBV5-1	TRBD1	TGCGCCAGCAGCCGGGGACAGGGGGGTCCCACTGAAGCTTTCTTT	CASSRGQGGPTEAFF
TRBJ2-7	once	TRBV4-1	-	TGCGCCAGCAGCCACGTGGCGGCTAGCTCCTACGAGCAGTACTTC	CASSHVAASSYEQYF
TRBJ2-3	-	TRBV5-4	-	TGTGCCAGCAGCTTGGTGGCGGGACCCACAGATACGCAGTATTTT	CASSLVAGPTDTQYF
TRBJ2-6	-	TRBV28	-	TGTGCCAGCAGTTTTCGGGGATCTGGGGCCAACGTCCTGACTTTC	CASSFRGSGANVLTF
TRBJ2-2	-	TRBV7-2	-	TGTGCCAGCAGCTTAGAGTGGCGGCGGAACACCGGGGAGCTGTTTTTT	CASSLEWRRNTGELFF
TRBJ2-2	once	TRBV7-6	-	TGTGCCAGCAGCTTAGTGGGACTGAACACCGGGGAGCTGTTTTTT	CASSLVGLNTGELFF
TRBJ1-1	-	TRBV6-5	-	TGTGCCAGCAGTTACGTTGATAACCCGAGGACTGAAGCTTTCTTT	CASSYVDNPRTEAFF
TRBJ2-7	-	TRBV6-5	TRBD2	TGTGCCAGCAGTCGACTAGCGGGGAGCGGTTACGAGCAGTACTTC	CASSRLAGSGYEQYF
TRBJ2-7	-	TRBV19	TRBD2	TGTGCCAGTAGTATCGGACTAGTTTACGAGCAGTACTTC	CASSIGLVYEQYF
TRBJ1-4	-	TRBV5-6	-	TGTGCCAGCAGCTTGCTCGGATTGTCTCGGACTAATGAAAAACTGTTTTTT	CASSLLGLSRTNEKLFF
TRBJ2-7	-	TRBV2	TRBD2	TGTGCCAGCAATGGGGGAGGGCGGACTAACTCCTACGAGCAGTACTTC	CASNGGGRTNSYEQYF
TRBJ2-2	-	TRBV21-1	-	TGTGCCAGCAGCAAAGAGATGGGGCTAGCGGGAGGAGCGAACACCGGGGAGCTGTTTTTT	CASSKEMGLAGGANTGELFF
TRBJ1-5	-	TRBV6-4	-	TGTGCCAGCAGCAAAGAACGAGGACAGCCCCAGCATTTT	CASSKERGQPQHF
TRBJ2-3	-	TRBV6-5	TRBD2	TGTGCCAGCAGTTACTTCGGCGGGAGGGCCACAGATACGCAGTATTTT	CASSYFGGRATDTQYF
TRBJ2-2	-	TRBV29-1	TRBD2	TGCAGCGTCAACGGACTAGAAAACACCGGGGAGCTGTTTTTT	CSVNGLENTGELFF
TRBJ2-3	-	TRBV2	-	TGTGCCAGCAGTGATGAGGGTGGTCGACTGGGGACATTCGCAGATACGCAGTATTTT	CASSDEGGRLGTFADTQYF
TRBJ1-5	once	TRBV2	-	TGTGCCAGCAGTGATGAAGGACAGAGCAATCAGCCCCAGCATTTT	CASSDEGQSNQPQHF
TRBJ1-2	once	TRBV28	-	TGTGCCAGCAGTTTATCGCAGGGTGGAAACTATGGCTACACCTTC	CASSLSQGGNYGYTF
TRBJ2-1	-	TRBV7-8	TRBD2	TGTGCCAGCAGCATCACTAGCGGATCCTACAATGAGCAGTTCTTC	CASSITSGSYNEQFF
TRBJ2-5	-	TRBV4-1	TRBD2	TGCGCCAGCAGCCCACGACTAGCGGGAGGCCCCGAAGGCCAGTACTTC	CASSPRLAGGPEGQYF
TRBJ2-7	once	TRBV10-1	-	TGCGCCAGCAGTGAGGGGGGGCCGCCCTACGAGCAGTACTTC	CASSEGGPPYEQYF
TRBJ2-3	-	TRBV28	-	TGTGCCAGCAGTTTGACCGCGCCTGGGGGCACAGATACGCAGTATTTT	CASSLTAPGGTDTQYF
TRBJ2-2	-	TRBV7-6	-	TGTGCCAGCAGCTTAGGGGGAGTAGGAACCGGGGAGCTGTTTTTT	CASSLGGVGTGELFF
TRBJ1-5	-	TRBV7-2	-	TGTGCCAGCAGCTTACCGACAGTCAATCAGCCCCAGCATTTT	CASSLPTVNQPQHF
TRBJ2-1	-	TRBV7-6	-	TGTGCCAGCAGCTTGGCGGTCTTAAGTGGAATGTTCTTC	CASSLAVLSGMFF
TRBJ2-3	-	TRBV5-4	TRBD2	TGTGCCAGCAGCTCTCGCAGTGGGGGGGAACCCACGCAGTATTTT	CASSSRSGGEPTQYF
TRBJ1-4	-	TRBV28	-	TGTGCCAGCAGCCGGGGTGGGTGGGAAGAAAAACTGTTTTTT	CASSRGGWEEKLFF
TRBJ1-4	-	TRBV6-6	-	TGTGCCAGCAGTTACGGGGGGCGCCATGAAAAACTGTTTTTT	CASSYGGRHEKLFF
TRBJ1-1	-	TRBV18	-	TGTGCCAGCTCACCGGGGAAGGCTCAAGCTTTCTTT	CASSPGKAQAFF
TRBJ1-1	-	TRBV21-1	-	TGTGCCAGCAGCCCCACTCGGACAGACGGGAGGAACACTGAAGCTTTCTTT	CASSPTRTDGRNTEAFF
TRBJ1-4	-	TRBV27	-	TGTGCCAGCAGTTTGGCCACAGCTAATGAAAAACTGTTTTTT	CASSLATANEKLFF
TRBJ2-3	-	TRBV2	-	TGTGCCAGCAGTGAAACTCCCTATGGAGATACGCAGTATTTT	CASSETPYGDTQYF